Listed here are 7 T cell receptor beta chains from one sample, sequenced in a study of sequential checkpoint blockade in melanoma. The repertoire was sequenced with immunoSEQ multiplex PCR; TCRdb's copy has only in-frame clones and lacks some. The table has 6,500 to 8,000 clones, 25% to 35% seen once. The treatment: randomized to nivolumab then ipilimumab (arm A) or the reverse (arm B). The sequencing here drew on tumor tissue (inferred from file names), taken from a patient given nivolumab and ipilimumab in sequence. All receptors come from a human donor with melanoma.

In this sample, this clone turned up a few times. The V call is TRBV11-3, the J call TRBJ1-2; 7 nucleotides agree with TRBD1. Germline V gene lookup returns CDR1 SGHNT and CDR2 YENEEA. The CDR3 spans 14 residues. With V trimmed by 4 bases and J by 4 bases, 6 bases remained unmatched. CDR3 in DNA: TGTGCCAGCAGCTCGCCCCACAGGGGCTATGGCTACACCTTC. It encodes CASSSPHRGYGYTF.

This clone was counted many times. The genes are TRBV11-3 and TRBJ2-7; D gene uncertain. The V end lost 5 bases, the J end lost 2 bases, and 19 bases lay between the germline ends. This CDR3 spans 16 amino acids. CDR1 and CDR2 (germline): SGHNT, YENEEA. The CDR3 coding sequence is TGTGCCAGCAGCCTGGGGTCGTCGGACGGTCCCTACGAGCAGTACTTC. Translating gives CASSLGSSDGPYEQYF.

V and J are TRBV18 and TRBJ2-3; D not certain. Germline CDR1 and CDR2: KGHSH and LQKENI. There are 14 residues in the CDR3. V was trimmed by 4 bases and J by 4 bases, leaving 12 bases between them. CDR3 in amino acids: CASSLDGRSDTQYF. CDR3 nucleotide sequence: TGTGCCAGCTCACTGGACGGTCGATCAGATACGCAGTATTTT.

V and J are TRBV30 and TRBJ2-6; no reliable D call. The CDR3 contains 13 residues. Between the trimmed V and J ends, which lost 2 bases and 4 bases, there was a span of 6 bases. Germline CDR1 is GTSNPN and CDR2 is SVGIG (reference sequence). CDR3 protein: CAWSRTGANVLTF. The CDR3 bases are TGTGCCTGGAGTCGAACGGGGGCCAACGTCCTGACTTTC.

V usage is TRBV9 and J usage is TRBJ2-1; D not certain. The CDR3 is made up of 14 amino acids. The V and J ends lost 5 bases and 8 bases respectively, with 17 bases between them. From germline, CDR1 is SGDLS and CDR2 YYNGEE. CDR3 in DNA: TGTGCCAGCAGTGAGGCCAGTCTGATTGATGAGCAGTTCTTC. Residues: CASSEASLIDEQFF.

Only a few counts were recorded for this clone. This chain links TRBV6-8 with TRBJ2-1; TRBD2 matches at 12 bases. The CDR3 is made up of 14 amino acids. With V trimmed by 0 bases and J by 9 bases, 0 bases remained unmatched. Germline V gene sequence: CDR1 MNHGY, CDR2 SAAAGT. CDR3 in amino acids: CASSYSTSGGEQFF. Written as DNA, the CDR3 is TGTGCCAGCAGTTACTCGACTAGCGGGGGTGAGCAGTTCTTC.

This sequence joins TRBV6-8 and TRBJ2-7; TRBD2 aligns across 9 bases. Trimming cost V 4 bases and J 4 bases; bases outside gene matches: 8. Germline assignment: CDR1 MNHGY and CDR2 SAAAGT. The CDR3 contains 15 residues. The DNA for the CDR3 is TGTGCCAGCAGTTCGACCGGGACTAGCACATACGAGCAGTACTTC. Translating it yields CASSSTGTSTYEQYF.